This T cell receptor beta chain originates from a study of quantifying T cell responses using KT2 cells. Across the whole study: Reverse transcription used primers in the TCR alpha and beta constant regions. Study-wide results and caveats: Very high KT2 spike-in numbers caused saturation in KT2 sequence detection.

V gave up 5 bases and J gave up 0 bases, with 17 bases separating them. Germline CDR1 is DFQATT and CDR2 is SNEGSKA (reference sequence). The CDR3 covers 15 residues. As concerns this clonotype: What it recognizes is unknown.

Each cDNA got a UMI-containing oligo ligated at its 3' end. First-round PCR used 4 cycles and beta primers RC1.1 and RC1.2 covering TRBC1 and TRBC2. Using its own MiXCR run on the UMI-ligation and nested PCR reads, TCRdb lists one record per CDR3 protein. The sample consists of tens of thousands of distinct CDR3 sequences, 9.5% to 13% of them appearing once. The TCR sequence derives from a human donor. Specimen: PBMCs spiked with cells of the T cell clone KT2. This chain uses TRBV20-1 with TRBJ2-7, with no clear D. The CDR3 spells CSAALGRVTSYEQYF. For the CDR3, the DNA is TGCAGTGCTGCCCTCGGCCGGGTTACCTCCTACGAGCAGTACTTC.